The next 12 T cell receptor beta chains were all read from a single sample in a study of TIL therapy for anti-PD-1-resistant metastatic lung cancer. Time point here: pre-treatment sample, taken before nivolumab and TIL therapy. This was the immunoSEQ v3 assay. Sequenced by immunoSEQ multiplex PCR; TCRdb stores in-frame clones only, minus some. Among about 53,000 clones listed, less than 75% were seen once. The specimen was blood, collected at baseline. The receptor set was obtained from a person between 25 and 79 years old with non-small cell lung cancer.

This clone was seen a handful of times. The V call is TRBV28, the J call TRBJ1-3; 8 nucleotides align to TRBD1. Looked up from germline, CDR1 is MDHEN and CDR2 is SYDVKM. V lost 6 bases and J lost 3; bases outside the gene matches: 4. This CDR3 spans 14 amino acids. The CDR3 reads CASSAGQVGNTIYF. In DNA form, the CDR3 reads TGTGCCAGCAGCGCGGGACAGGTTGGAAACACCATATATTTT.

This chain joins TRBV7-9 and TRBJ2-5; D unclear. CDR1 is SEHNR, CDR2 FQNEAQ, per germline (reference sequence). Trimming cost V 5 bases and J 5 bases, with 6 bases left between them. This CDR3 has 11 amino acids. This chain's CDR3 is CASSAWETQYF. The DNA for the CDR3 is TGTGCCAGCAGCGCGTGGGAGACCCAGTACTTC.

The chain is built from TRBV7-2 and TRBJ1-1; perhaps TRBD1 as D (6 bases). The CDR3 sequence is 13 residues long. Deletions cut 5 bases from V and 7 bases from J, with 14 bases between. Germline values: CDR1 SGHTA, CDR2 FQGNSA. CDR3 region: CASSPDRTLEAFF. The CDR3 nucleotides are TGTGCCAGCAGCCCTGACAGGACCCTTGAAGCTTTCTTT. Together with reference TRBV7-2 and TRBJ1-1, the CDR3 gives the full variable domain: GAGVSQSPSNKVTEKGKDVELRCDPISGHTALYWYRQSLGQGLEFLIYFQGNSAPDKSGLPSDRFSAERTGGSVSTLTIQRTQQEDSAVYLCASSPDRTLEAFFGQGTRLTVV.

The CDR3, as DNA: TGTGCCAGCAGTCAGGACAGATACAATGGCTACACCTTC. This sequence encodes CASSQDRYNGYTF. This sequence joins TRBV28 and TRBJ1-2; D is perhaps TRBD1 (6 bases). V dropped 5 bases and J dropped 6 bases, with 13 bases sitting between them. CDR1 is MDHEN and CDR2 is SYDVKM in the germline V gene. The CDR3 consists of 13 residues.

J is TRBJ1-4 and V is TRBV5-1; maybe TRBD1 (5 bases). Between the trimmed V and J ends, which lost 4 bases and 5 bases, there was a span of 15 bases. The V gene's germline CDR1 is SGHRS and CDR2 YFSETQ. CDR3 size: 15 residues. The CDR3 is CASSPGRGENEKLFF. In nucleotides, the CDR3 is TGCGCCAGCAGCCCGGGGAGAGGGGAAAATGAAAAACTGTTTTTT.

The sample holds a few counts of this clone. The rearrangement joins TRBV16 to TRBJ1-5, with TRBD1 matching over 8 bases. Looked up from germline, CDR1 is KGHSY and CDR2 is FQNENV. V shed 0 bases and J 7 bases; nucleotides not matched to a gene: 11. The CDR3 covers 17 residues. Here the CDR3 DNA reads TGTGCCAGCAGCCAATCAAGGGGCCAGGGGGCAAAACAGCCCCAGCATTTT. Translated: CASSQSRGQGAKQPQHF.

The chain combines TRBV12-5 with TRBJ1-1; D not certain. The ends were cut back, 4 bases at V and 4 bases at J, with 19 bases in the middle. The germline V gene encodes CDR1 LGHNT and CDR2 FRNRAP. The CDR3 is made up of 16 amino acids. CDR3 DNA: TGTGCTAGTGGTTCCGTGGTGGGCTCCGGTGGCACTGAAGCTTTCTTT. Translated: CASGSVVGSGGTEAFF.

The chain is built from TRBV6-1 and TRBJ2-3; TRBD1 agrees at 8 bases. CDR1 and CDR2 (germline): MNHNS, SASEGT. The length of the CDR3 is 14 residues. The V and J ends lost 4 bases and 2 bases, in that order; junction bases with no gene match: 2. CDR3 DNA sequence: TGTGCCAGCAGTGGACAGGGGTACACAGATACGCAGTATTTT. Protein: CASSGQGYTDTQYF.

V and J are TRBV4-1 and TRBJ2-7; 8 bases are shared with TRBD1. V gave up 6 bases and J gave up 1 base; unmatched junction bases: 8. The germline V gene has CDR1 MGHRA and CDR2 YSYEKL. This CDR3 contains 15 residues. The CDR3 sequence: CASRAGQAASYEQYF. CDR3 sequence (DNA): TGCGCCAGCAGGGCGGGACAGGCGGCTTCCTACGAGCAGTACTTC.

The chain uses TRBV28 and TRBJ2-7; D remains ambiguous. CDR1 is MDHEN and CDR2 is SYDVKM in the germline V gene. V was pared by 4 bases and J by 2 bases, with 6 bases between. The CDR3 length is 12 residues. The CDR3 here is CASSSRPYEQYF. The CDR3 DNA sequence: TGTGCCAGCAGTTCGCGTCCCTACGAGCAGTACTTC. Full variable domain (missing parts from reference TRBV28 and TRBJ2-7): DVKVTQSSRYLVKRTGEKVFLECVQDMDHENMFWYRQDPGLGLRLIYFSYDVKMKEKGDIPEGYSVSREKKERFSLILESASTNQTSMYLCASSSRPYEQYFGPGTRLTVT.

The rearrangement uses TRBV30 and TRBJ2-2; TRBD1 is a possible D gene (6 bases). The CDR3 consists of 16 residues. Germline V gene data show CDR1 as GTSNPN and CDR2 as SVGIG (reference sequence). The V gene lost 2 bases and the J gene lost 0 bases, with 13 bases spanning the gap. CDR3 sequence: CAWSRWDTANTGELFF. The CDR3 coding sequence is TGTGCCTGGAGTAGATGGGACACCGCGAACACCGGGGAGCTGTTTTTT.

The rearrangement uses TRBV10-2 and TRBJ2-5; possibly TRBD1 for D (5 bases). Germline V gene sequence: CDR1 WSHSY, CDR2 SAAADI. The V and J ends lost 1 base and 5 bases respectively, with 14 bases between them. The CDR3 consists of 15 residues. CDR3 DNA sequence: TGCGCCAGCAGTGAGTACGATGGGGCACAGGAGACCCAGTACTTC. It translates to CASSEYDGAQETQYF.